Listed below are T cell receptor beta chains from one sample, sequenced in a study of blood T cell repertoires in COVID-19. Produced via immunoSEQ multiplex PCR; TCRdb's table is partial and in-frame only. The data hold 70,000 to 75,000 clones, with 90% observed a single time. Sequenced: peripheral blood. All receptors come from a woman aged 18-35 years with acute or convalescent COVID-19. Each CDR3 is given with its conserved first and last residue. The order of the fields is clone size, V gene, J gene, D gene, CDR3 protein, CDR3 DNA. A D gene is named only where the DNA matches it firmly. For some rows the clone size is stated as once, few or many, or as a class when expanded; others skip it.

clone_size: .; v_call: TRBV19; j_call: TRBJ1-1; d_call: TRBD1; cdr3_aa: CASSIGGRGRRNTEAFF; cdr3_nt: TGTGCCAGTAGTATAGGTGGCAGGGGGAGGAGGAACACTGAAGCTTTCTTT
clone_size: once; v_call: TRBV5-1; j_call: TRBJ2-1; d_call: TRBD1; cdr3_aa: CASSYTGVEQFF; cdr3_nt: TGCGCCAGCAGTTATACAGGGGTCGAGCAGTTCTTC
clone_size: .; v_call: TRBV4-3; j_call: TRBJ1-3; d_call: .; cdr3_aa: CASSQAPTSGNTIYF; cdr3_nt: TGCGCCAGCAGCCAAGCCCCTACCTCTGGAAACACCATATATTTT
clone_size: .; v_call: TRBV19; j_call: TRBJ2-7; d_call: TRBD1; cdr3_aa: CASSTRQGGYEQYF; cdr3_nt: TGTGCCAGTAGTACCCGACAGGGGGGATACGAGCAGTACTTC
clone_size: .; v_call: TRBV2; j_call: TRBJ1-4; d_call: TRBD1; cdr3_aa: CASSEGQGMGEKLFF; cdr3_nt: TGTGCCAGCAGCGAGGGACAGGGGATGGGTGAAAAACTGTTTTTT
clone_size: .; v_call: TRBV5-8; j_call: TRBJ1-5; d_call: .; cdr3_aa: CASAPILPNQPQHF; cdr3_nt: TGTGCCAGCGCGCCCATTCTTCCCAATCAGCCCCAGCATTTT
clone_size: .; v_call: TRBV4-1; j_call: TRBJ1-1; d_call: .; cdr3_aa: CASSQMTALNTEAFF; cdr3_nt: TGCGCCAGCAGCCAAATGACAGCCCTGAACACTGAAGCTTTCTTT
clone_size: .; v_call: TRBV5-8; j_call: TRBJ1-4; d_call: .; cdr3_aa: CASSRGGTATNEKLFF; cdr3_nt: TGTGCCAGCAGCAGGGGCGGGACTGCAACTAATGAAAAACTGTTTTTT
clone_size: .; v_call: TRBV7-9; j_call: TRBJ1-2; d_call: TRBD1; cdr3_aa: CASSITGDYGYTF; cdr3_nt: TGTGCCAGCAGCATAACAGGGGACTATGGCTACACCTTC
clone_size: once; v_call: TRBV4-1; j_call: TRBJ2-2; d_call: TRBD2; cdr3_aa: CASSQARRVLAGEYTGELFF; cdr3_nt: TGCGCCAGCAGCCAAGCCCGCCGGGTGCTAGCGGGAGAGTACACCGGGGAGCTGTTTTTT
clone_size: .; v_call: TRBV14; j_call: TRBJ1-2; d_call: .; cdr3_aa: CASSPQTGRGYTF; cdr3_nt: TGTGCCAGCAGCCCCCAAACAGGGAGAGGCTACACCTTC
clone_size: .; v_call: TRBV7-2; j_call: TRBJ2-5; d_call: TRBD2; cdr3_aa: CASSHPEREGRETQYF; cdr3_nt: TGTGCCAGCAGCCACCCGGAGCGGGAGGGTCGGGAGACCCAGTACTTC
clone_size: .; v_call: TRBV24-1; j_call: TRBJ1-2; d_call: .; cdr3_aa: CATSDTRQARGYTF; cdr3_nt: TGTGCCACCAGTGATACGCGACAGGCGCGAGGCTACACCTTC
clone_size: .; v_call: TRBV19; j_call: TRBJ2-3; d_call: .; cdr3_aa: CASSVGGASTDTQYF; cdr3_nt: TGTGCCAGTAGTGTCGGAGGGGCTAGCACAGATACGCAGTATTTT
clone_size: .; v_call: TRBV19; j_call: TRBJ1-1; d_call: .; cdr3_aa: CASSGPGWVNTEAFF; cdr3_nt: TGTGCCAGTAGCGGGCCAGGGTGGGTGAACACTGAAGCTTTCTTT
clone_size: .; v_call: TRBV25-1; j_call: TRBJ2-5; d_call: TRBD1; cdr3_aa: CASSNRQGAIGEQTQYF; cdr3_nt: TGTGCCAGCAGTAACCGACAGGGGGCCATCGGGGAGCAGACCCAGTACTTC
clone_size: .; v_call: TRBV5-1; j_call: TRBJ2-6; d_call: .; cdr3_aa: CASSLASSGANVLTF; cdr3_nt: TGCGCCAGCAGCTTGGCGAGCTCTGGGGCCAACGTCCTGACTTTC
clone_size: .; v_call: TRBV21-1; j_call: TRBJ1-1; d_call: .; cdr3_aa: CASSKAPEDSGTEAFF; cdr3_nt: TGTGCCAGCAGCAAAGCTCCTGAGGATAGTGGCACTGAAGCTTTCTTT
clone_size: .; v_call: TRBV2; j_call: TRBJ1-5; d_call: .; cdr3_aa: CASSAGWGNQPQHF; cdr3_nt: TGTGCCAGCAGTGCAGGGTGGGGCAATCAGCCCCAGCATTTT
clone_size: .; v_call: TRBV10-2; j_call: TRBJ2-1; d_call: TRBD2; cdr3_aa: CASSDPGTSIDNEQFF; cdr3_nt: TGCGCCAGCAGTGACCCCGGGACTAGCATTGACAATGAGCAGTTCTTC
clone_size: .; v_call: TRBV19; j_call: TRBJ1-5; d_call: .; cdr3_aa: CASNGIQGPLGQPQHF; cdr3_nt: TGTGCCAGCAACGGAATCCAGGGGCCCCTCGGGCAGCCCCAGCATTTT
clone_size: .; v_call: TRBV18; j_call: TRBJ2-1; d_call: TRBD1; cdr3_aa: CASSPRTGDRFF; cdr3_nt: TGTGCCAGCTCACCAAGGACAGGGGATAGGTTCTTC
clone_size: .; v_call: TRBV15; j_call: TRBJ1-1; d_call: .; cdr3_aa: CATSRDRSGGWTEAFF; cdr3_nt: TGTGCCACCAGCAGAGACAGATCGGGAGGGTGGACTGAAGCTTTCTTT
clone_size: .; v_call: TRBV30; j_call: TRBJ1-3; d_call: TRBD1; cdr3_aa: CAWKRGTGSVSGNTIYF; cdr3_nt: TGTGCCTGGAAAAGGGGGACAGGGAGCGTTTCTGGAAACACCATATATTTT
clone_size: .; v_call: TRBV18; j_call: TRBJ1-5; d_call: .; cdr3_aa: CASSEGAVQPQHF; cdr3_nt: TGTGCCAGCTCAGAAGGTGCGGTTCAGCCCCAGCATTTT
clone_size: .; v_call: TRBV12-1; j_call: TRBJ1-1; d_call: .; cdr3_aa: CASSFDRLNTEAFF; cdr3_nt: TGTGCCAGCAGCTTCGACAGACTGAACACTGAAGCTTTCTTT
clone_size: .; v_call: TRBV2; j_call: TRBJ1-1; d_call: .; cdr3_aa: CASSEWVGGVATANTEAFF; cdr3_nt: TGTGCCAGCAGTGAATGGGTAGGGGGGGTAGCTACGGCGAACACTGAAGCTTTCTTT
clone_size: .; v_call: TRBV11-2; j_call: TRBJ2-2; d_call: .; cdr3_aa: CASSFIGELFF; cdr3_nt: TGTGCCAGCAGCTTCATCGGGGAGCTGTTTTTT
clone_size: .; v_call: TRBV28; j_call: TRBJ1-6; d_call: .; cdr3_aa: CASKGGMGFSPLHF; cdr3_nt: TGTGCCAGCAAGGGGGGGATGGGGTTTTCACCCCTCCACTTT
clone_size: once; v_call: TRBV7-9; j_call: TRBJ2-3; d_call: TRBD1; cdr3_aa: CASSSGTGGPDTQYF; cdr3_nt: TGTGCCAGCAGCTCCGGAACAGGGGGCCCAGATACGCAGTATTTT
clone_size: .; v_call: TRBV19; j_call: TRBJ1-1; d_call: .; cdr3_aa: CASRVTANTEAFF; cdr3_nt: TGTGCCAGTAGGGTAACAGCGAACACTGAAGCTTTCTTT
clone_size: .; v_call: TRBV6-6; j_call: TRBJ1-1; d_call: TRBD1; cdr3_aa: CASSTDRVATEAFF; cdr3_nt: TGTGCCAGCAGTACGGACAGGGTGGCCACTGAAGCTTTCTTT
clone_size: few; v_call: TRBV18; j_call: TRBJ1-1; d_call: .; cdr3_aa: CASSPPNQGLRNTEAFF; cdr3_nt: TGTGCCAGCTCACCACCGAACCAGGGTCTGAGGAACACTGAAGCTTTCTTT
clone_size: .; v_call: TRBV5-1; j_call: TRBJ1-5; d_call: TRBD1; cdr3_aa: CASRPTGNSNQPQHF; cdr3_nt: TGCGCCAGCAGGCCGACAGGGAATAGCAATCAGCCCCAGCATTTT
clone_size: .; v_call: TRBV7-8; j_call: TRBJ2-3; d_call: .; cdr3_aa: CASSLAFWSDTQYF; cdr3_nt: TGTGCCAGCAGCTTAGCCTTCTGGAGCGATACGCAGTATTTT
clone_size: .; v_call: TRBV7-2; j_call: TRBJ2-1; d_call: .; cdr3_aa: CASSLRPAGGRHEQFF; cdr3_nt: TGTGCCAGCAGCTTGAGGCCAGCGGGCGGACGCCATGAGCAGTTCTTC
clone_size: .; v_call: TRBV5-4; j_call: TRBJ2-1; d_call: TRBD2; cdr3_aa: CASSLVRGGNNEQFF; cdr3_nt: TGTGCCAGCAGCTTGGTACGCGGGGGGAACAATGAGCAGTTCTTC
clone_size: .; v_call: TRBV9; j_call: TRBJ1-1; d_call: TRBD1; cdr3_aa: CASSQTTGGWTEAFF; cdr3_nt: TGTGCCAGCAGCCAGACTACAGGGGGCTGGACTGAAGCTTTCTTT
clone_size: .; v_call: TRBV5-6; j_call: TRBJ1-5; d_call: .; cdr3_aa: CASSLQGGSQPQHF; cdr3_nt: TGTGCCAGCAGCTTACAGGGAGGGAGTCAGCCCCAGCATTTT
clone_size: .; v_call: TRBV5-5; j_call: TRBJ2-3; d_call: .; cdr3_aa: CASSLDQGTDTQYF; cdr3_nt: TGTGCCAGCAGCTTGGATCAGGGGACAGATACGCAGTATTTT
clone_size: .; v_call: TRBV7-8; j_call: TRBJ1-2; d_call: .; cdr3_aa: CASSSDGVGGYTF; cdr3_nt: TGTGCCAGCAGCTCCGACGGGGTCGGTGGCTACACCTTC
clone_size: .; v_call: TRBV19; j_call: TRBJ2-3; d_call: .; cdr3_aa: CASSVGENTDTQYF; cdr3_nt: TGTGCCAGTAGCGTCGGAGAAAACACAGATACGCAGTATTTT
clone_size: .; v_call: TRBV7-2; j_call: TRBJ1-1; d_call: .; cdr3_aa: CASSLQGTVYDEAFF; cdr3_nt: TGTGCCAGCAGCTTACAGGGAACGGTTTATGATGAAGCTTTCTTT
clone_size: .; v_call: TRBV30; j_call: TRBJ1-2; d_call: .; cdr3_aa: CAWTGGGGYTF; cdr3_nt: TGTGCCTGGACGGGGGGAGGTGGCTACACCTTC
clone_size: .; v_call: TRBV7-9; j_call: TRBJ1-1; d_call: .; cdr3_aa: CASSLAAPNTEAFF; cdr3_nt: TGTGCCAGCAGCTTAGCGGCACCGAACACTGAAGCTTTCTTT
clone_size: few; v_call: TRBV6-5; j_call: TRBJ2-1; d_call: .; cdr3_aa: CASSYHPSSYNEQFF; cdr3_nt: TGTGCCAGCAGTTACCATCCGAGCTCCTACAATGAGCAGTTCTTC
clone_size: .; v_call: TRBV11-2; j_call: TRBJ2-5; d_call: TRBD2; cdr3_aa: CASSFGGAQETQYF; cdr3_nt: TGTGCCAGCAGCTTCGGGGGGGCCCAAGAGACCCAGTACTTC
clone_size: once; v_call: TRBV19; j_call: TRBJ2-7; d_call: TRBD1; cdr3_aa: CASSQTGGRRYEQYF; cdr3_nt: TGTGCCAGTAGTCAAACAGGGGGCAGAAGGTACGAGCAGTACTTC
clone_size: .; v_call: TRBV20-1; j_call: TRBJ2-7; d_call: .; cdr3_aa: CSASLLGGLDEQYF; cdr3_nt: TGCAGTGCTAGTTTGCTGGGGGGGCTCGACGAGCAGTACTTC
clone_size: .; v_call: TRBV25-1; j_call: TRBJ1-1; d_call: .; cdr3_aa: CATRTTGRNTEAFF; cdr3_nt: TGTGCCACTCGGACAACAGGGCGCAACACTGAAGCTTTCTTT
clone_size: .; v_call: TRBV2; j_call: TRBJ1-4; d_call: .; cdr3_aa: CASSLSQSNEKLFF; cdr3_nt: TGTGCCAGCAGCCTTTCGCAGTCCAATGAAAAACTGTTTTTT
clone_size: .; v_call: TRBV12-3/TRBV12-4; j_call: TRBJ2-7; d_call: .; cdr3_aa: CASSFSRDYEQYF; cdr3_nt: TGTGCCAGCAGTTTTTCCAGGGACTACGAGCAGTACTTC
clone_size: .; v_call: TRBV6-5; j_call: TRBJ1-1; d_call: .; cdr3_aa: CASRGGAPNTEAFF; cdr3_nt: TGTGCCAGCAGGGGGGGGGCACCGAACACTGAAGCTTTCTTT
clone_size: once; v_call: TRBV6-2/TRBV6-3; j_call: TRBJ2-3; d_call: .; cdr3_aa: CASSYSKAPPDTQYF; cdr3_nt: TGTGCCAGCAGTTACTCGAAAGCCCCGCCAGATACGCAGTATTTT
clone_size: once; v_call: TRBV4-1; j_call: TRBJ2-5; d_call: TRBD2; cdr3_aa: CASSQSGWTSGRETQYF; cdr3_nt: TGCGCCAGCAGCCAAAGCGGGTGGACTAGCGGGAGAGAGACCCAGTACTTC